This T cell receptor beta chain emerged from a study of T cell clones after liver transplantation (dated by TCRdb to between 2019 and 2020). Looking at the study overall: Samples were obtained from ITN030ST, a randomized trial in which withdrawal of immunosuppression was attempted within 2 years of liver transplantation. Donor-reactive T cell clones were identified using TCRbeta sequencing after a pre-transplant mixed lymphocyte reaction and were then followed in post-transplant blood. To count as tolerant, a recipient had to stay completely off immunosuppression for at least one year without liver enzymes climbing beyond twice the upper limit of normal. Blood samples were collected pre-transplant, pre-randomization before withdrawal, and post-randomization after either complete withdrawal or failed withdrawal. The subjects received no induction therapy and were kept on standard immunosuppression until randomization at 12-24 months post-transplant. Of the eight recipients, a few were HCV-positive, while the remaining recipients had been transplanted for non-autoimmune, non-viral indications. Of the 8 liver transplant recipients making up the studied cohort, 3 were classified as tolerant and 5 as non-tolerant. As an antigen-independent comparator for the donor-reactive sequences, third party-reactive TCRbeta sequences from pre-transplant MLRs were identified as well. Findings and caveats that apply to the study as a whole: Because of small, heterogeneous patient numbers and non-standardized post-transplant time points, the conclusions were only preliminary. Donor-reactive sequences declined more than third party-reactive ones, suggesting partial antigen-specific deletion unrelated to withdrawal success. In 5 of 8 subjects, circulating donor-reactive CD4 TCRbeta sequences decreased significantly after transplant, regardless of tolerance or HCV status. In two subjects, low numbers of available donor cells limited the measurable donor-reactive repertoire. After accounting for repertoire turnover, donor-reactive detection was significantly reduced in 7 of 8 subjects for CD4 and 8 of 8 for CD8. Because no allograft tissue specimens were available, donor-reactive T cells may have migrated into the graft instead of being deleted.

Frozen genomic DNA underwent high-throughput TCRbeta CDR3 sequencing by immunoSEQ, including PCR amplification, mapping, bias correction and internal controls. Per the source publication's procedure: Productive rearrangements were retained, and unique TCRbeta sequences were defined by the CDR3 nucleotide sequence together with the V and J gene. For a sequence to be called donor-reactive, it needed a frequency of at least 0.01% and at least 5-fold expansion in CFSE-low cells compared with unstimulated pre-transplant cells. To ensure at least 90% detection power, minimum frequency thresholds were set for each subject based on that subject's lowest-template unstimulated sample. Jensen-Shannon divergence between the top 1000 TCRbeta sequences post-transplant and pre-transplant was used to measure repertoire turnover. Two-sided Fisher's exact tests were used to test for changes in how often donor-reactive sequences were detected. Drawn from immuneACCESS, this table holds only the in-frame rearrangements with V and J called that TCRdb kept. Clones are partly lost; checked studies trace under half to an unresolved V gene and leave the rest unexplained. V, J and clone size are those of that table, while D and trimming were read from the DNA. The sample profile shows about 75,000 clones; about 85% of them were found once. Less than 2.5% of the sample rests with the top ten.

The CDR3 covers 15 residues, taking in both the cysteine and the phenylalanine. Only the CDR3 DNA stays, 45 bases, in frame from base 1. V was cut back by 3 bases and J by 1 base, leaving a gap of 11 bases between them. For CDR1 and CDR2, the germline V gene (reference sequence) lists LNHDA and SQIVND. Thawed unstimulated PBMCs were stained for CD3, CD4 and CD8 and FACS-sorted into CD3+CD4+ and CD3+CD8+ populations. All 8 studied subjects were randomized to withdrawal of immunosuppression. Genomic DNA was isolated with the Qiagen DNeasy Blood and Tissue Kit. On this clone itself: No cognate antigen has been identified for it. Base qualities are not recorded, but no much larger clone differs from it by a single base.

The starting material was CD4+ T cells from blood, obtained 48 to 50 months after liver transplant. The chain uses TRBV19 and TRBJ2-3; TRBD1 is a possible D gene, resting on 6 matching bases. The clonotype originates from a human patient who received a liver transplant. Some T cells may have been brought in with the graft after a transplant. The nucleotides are TGTGCCAGTAGTATGTCAGGGGTGGGCACAGATACGCAGTATTTT. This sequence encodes CASSMSGVGTDTQYF.